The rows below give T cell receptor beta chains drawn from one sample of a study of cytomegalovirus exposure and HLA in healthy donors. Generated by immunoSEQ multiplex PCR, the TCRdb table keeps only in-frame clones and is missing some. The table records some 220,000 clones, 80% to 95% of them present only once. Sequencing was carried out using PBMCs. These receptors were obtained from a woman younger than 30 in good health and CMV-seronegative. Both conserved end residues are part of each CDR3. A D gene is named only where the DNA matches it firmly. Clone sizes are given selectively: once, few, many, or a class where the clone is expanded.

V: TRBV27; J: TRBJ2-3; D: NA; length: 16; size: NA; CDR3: CASSLYRADSTDTQYF; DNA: TGTGCCAGCAGTTTATACAGGGCCGATTCCACAGATACGCAGTATTTT
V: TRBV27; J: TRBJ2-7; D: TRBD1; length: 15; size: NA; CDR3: CASSRAGTGSYEQYF; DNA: TGTGCCAGCAGCCGCGCCGGGACAGGATCCTACGAGCAGTACTTC
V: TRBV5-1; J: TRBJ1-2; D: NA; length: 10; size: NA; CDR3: CASRGRGYTF; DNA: TGCGCCAGCAGGGGCAGAGGCTACACCTTC
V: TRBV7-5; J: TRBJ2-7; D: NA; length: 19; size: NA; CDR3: CARSLMCVRGRASICEQYF; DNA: TGTGCCAGAAGCTTGATGTGCGTCCGCGGGAGGGCCTCGATTTGCGAGCAGTACTTC
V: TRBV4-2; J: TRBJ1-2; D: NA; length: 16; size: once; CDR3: CASSQGLMAHRDGYTF; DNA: TGTGCCAGCAGCCAAGGGTTGATGGCCCATCGGGATGGCTACACCTTC
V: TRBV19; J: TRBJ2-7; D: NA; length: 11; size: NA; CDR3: CASGGPREQYF; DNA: TGTGCGTCGGGGGGCCCTCGGGAGCAGTACTTC
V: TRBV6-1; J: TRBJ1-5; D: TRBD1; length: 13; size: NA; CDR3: CASSSRGPQPQHF; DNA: TGTGCCAGCAGTTCCAGGGGGCCTCAGCCCCAGCATTTT
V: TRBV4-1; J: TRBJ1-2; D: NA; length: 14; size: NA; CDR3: CASSQETQSGGYTF; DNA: TGCGCCAGCAGCCAAGAGACTCAATCTGGGGGCTACACCTTC
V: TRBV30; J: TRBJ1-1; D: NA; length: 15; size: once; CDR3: CARRGGLGEDTEAFF; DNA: TGTGCCCGGAGGGGGGGTCTGGGAGAGGACACTGAAGCTTTCTTT
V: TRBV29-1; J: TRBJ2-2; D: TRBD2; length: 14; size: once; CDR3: CSALAGGHTGELFF; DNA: TGCAGCGCGCTAGCGGGAGGACACACCGGGGAGCTGTTTTTT
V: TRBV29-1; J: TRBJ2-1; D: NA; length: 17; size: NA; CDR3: CSVECSGPGGEDNEQFF; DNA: TGCAGCGTTGAATGCAGCGGACCCGGTGGTGAGGACAATGAGCAGTTCTTC
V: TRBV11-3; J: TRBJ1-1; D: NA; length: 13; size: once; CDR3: CASSLDVRGFAFF; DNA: TGTGCCAGCAGCTTAGATGTTCGGGGTTTCGCTTTCTTT
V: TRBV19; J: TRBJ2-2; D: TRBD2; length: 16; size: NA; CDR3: CASSIGLAGNTGELFF; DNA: TGTGCCAGTAGTATTGGTCTAGCGGGAAACACCGGGGAGCTGTTTTTT
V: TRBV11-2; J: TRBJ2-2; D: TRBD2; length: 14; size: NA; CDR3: CACGRPTETGELFF; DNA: TGTGCCTGCGGGAGGCCAACAGAAACCGGGGAGCTGTTTTTT
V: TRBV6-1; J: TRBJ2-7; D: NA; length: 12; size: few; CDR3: CASSEAGAEQYF; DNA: TGTGCCAGCAGTGAAGCAGGGGCCGAGCAGTACTTC
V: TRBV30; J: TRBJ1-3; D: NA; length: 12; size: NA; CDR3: CAWGLGGNTIYF; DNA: TGTGCCTGGGGCCTCGGGGGAAACACCATATATTTT
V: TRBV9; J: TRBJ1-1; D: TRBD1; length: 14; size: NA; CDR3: CASSSRDREAEAFF; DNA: TGTGCCAGCAGCTCCCGGGACAGGGAGGCTGAAGCTTTCTTT
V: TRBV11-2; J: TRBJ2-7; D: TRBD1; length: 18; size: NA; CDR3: CASSLGYRRGTGHKEQYF; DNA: TGTGCCAGCAGCTTAGGTTACCGTCGCGGGACAGGGCATAAGGAGCAGTACTTC
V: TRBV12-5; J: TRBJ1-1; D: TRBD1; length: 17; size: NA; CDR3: CASGLVGGGPLPVAAFF; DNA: TGTGCTAGTGGTTTGGTAGGGGGCGGACCCCTACCAGTAGCAGCTTTCTTT
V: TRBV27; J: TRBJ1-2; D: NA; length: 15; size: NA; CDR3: CASSSYRVGDYGYTF; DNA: TGTGCCAGCAGTTCCTACAGGGTAGGGGACTATGGCTACACCTTC
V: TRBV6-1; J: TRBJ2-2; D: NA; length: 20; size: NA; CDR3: CASSEAGGYRITMNTGELFF; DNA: TGTGCCAGCAGTGAAGCGGGAGGTTATCGGATCACTATGAACACCGGGGAGCTGTTTTTT
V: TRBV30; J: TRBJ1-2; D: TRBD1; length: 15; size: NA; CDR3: CAWSASTGLSYGYTF; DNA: TGTGCCTGGAGTGCCTCGACAGGGTTGAGCTATGGCTACACCTTC
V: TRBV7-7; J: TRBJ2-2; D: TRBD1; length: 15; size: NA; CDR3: CASSLWGQGAGELFF; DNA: TGTGCTAGCAGCTTATGGGGACAGGGGGCCGGGGAGCTGTTTTTT
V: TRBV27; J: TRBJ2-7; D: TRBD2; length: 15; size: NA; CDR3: CASSLSLAGDYEQYF; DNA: TGTGCCAGCAGTTTATCACTAGCGGGAGACTACGAGCAGTACTTC
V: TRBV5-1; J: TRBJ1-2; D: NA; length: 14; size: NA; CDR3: CASSSRGRGYGYTF; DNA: TGCGCCAGCAGCTCGCGAGGGCGCGGCTATGGCTACACCTTC
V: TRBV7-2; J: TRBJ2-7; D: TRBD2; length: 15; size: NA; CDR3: CASSHIAGGAGEQYF; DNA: TGTGCCAGCAGCCATATAGCGGGAGGGGCGGGCGAGCAGTACTTC
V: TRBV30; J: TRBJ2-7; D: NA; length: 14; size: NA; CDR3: CAWSVGAEAYEQYF; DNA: TGTGCCTGGAGTGTTGGGGCAGAAGCCTACGAGCAGTACTTC
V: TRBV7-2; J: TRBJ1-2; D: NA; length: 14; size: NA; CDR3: CASSLERANYGYTF; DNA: TGTGCCAGCAGCTTAGAGCGGGCCAATTATGGCTACACCTTC
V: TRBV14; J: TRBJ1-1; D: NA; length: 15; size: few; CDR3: CASSHVTGMNTEAFF; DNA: TGTGCCAGCAGCCACGTAACAGGGATGAACACTGAAGCTTTCTTT
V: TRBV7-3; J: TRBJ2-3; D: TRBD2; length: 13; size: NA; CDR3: CAGALAGESTQYF; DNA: TGTGCCGGGGCCCTAGCGGGAGAGTCCACGCAGTATTTT
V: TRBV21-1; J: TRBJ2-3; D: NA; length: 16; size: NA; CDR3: CASRVTSGGRTDTQYF; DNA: TGTGCCAGCCGCGTGACTAGCGGGGGTAGGACAGATACGCAGTATTTT
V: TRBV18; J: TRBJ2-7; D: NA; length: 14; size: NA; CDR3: CASSPPGGGVEQYF; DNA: TGTGCCAGCTCACCACCGGGCGGAGGGGTGGAGCAGTACTTC
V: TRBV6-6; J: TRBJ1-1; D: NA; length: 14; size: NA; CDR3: CASSSGERGTEAFF; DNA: TGTGCCAGCAGTTCAGGAGAAAGGGGCACTGAAGCTTTCTTT
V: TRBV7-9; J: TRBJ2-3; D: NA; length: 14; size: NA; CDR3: CASINWEVSDTQYF; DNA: TGTGCCAGCATCAACTGGGAGGTCTCAGATACGCAGTATTTT
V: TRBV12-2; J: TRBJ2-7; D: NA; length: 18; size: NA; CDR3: CASRLLYFTATSSYEQYF; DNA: TGTGCAAGTCGCTTACTTTATTTTACCGCAACTAGCTCCTACGAGCAGTACTTC
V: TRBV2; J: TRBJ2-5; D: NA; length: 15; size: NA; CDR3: CASSNPLASQETQYF; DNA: TGTGCCAGCAGCAACCCCCTAGCGTCACAAGAGACCCAGTACTTC
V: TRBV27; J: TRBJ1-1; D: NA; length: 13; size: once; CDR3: CASSPGRGRVAFF; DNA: TGTGCCAGCAGTCCCGGGAGGGGTCGCGTAGCTTTCTTT
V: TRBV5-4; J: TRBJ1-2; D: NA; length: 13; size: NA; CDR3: CASSLVGEDGYTF; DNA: TGTGCCAGCAGCTTGGTCGGGGAGGATGGCTACACCTTC
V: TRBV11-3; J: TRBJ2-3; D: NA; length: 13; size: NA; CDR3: CASSATSFYTQYF; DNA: TGTGCCAGCAGCGCAACTTCTTTCTATACGCAGTATTTT
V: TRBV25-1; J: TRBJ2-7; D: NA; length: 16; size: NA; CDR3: CASSEYGGGRPYEQYF; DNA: TGTGCCAGCAGTGAATATGGTGGTGGCAGGCCCTACGAGCAGTACTTC
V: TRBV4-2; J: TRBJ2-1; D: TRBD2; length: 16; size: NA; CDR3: CASSQVVAGGYNEQFF; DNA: TGTGCCAGCAGCCAAGTGGTAGCGGGAGGGTACAATGAGCAGTTCTTC
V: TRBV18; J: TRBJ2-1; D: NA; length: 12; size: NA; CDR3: CASSTGYNEQFF; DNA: TGTGCCAGCTCAACCGGGTACAATGAGCAGTTCTTC
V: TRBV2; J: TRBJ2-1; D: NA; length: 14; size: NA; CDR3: CASSEATHGNEQFF; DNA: TGTGCCAGCAGTGAAGCGACACATGGAAATGAGCAGTTCTTC
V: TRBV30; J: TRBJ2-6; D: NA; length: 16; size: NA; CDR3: CAWSVRGGTGANVLTF; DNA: TGTGCCTGGAGTGTACGCGGAGGTACTGGGGCCAACGTCCTGACTTTC
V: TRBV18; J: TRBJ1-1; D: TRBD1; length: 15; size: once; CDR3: CASSPRDRPNTEAFF; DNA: TGTGCCAGCTCACCACGGGACAGGCCGAACACTGAAGCTTTCTTT
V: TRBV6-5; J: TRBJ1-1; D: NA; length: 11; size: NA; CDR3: CASGGEDEAFF; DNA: TGTGCCAGCGGCGGGGAGGATGAAGCTTTCTTT
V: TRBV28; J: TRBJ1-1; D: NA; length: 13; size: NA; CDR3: CATIFRVNTEAFF; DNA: TGTGCCACAATCTTCCGGGTGAACACTGAAGCTTTCTTT
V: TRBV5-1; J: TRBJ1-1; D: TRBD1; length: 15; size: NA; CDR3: CASSLGQGKGTEAFF; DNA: TGCGCCAGCAGCTTGGGACAGGGTAAAGGGACTGAAGCTTTCTTT
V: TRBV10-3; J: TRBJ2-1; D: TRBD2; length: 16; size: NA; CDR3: CAISDLTSGVGGEQFF; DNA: TGTGCCATCAGTGACCTGACTAGCGGGGTTGGTGGTGAGCAGTTCTTC
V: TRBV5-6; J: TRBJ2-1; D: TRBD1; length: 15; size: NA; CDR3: CASSLGQGPYNEQFF; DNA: TGTGCCAGCAGCTTAGGACAGGGACCCTACAATGAGCAGTTCTTC
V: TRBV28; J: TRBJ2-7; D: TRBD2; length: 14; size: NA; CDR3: CASSLRLASYEQYF; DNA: TGTGCCAGCAGTTTGAGACTAGCCTCCTACGAGCAGTACTTC
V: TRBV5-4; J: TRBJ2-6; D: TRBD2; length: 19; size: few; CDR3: CASSWTGTSGRAGANVLTF; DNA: TGTGCCAGCAGCTGGACCGGGACTAGCGGGAGGGCTGGGGCCAACGTCCTGACTTTC
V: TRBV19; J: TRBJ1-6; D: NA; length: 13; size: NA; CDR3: CASSSTGSSPLHF; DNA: TGTGCCAGTAGTTCTACAGGATCTTCACCCCTCCACTTT
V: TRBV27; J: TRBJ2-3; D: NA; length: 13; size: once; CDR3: CASSLLQGDTQYF; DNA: TGTGCCAGCAGTTTATTGCAGGGAGATACGCAGTATTTT
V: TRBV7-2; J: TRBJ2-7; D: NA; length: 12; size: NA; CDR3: CASSSNNYEQYF; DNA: TGTGCCAGCAGCTCCAACAACTACGAGCAGTACTTC
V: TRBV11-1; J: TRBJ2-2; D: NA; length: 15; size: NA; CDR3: CASSLRGSGTGELFF; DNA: TGTGCCAGCAGCTTACGGGGGTCCGGCACCGGGGAGCTGTTTTTT
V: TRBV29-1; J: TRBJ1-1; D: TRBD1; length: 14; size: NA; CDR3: CSVEAQGSVTEAFF; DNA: TGCAGCGTTGAAGCACAGGGGAGTGTCACTGAAGCTTTCTTT